One and the same sample provided the 21 T cell receptor beta chains below, sequenced in a study of human T cells and chemical hapten exposure. Time point specified: pre-sensitization, week 0. Treatment noted: therapeutic diphenylcyclopropenone sensitization with weekly scalp DPC. TCRdb recomputed calls from the RACE reads with MiXCR, one row per CDR3 protein. The table lists over 300,000 distinct CDR3 sequences, 4% to 6% of them singletons. The sample consisted of whole blood, taken in connection with sensitization to the hapten diphenylcyclopropenone (DPC). The receptors stem from a woman aged 45-60 years with alopecia areata. Some clones in this sample may be carry-over from other donors' samples.

This clonotype was counted ten times or more. The genes are TRBV12-3 or TRBV12-4 and TRBJ2-7; TRBD1 matches 11 bases. This CDR3 is 14 amino acids long. V shed 6 bases, J shed 3 bases, and the junction held 4 bases outside the gene matches. The CDR3, as DNA: TGTGCCAGCAGACGGGGACAGGGGGACTACGAGCAGTACTTC. Translating gives CASRRGQGDYEQYF.

This clonotype was recorded many times. This chain links TRBV6-5 with TRBJ1-5; D is ambiguous. The germline CDR1 and CDR2 sequences are MNHEY and SVGAGI. The CDR3 has 13 residues. Trimming shortened V by 5 bases and J by 4 bases, and 9 bases separated the two germline ends. CDR3 in amino acids: CASSTDTNQPQHF. CDR3 in DNA: TGTGCCAGCAGTACAGACACTAATCAGCCCCAGCATTTT.

The V gene is TRBV27, the J gene TRBJ2-5, with D perhaps TRBD2 (5 bases). With 4 bases removed from V and 5 bases from J, the gap between germline ends came to 11 bases. The CDR3 consists of 13 residues. The germline V gene encodes CDR1 MNHEY and CDR2 SMNVEV (reference sequence). CDR3 nucleotide sequence: TGTGCCAGCAGTTCGGGGATGGCGGAGACCCAGTACTTC. It translates to CASSSGMAETQYF.

In this sample, this clonotype turned up a few times. The chain uses TRBV10-3 and TRBJ2-7; TRBD2 agrees at 14 bases. The germline gives CDR1 ENHRY, CDR2 SYGVKD. The ends lost 6 bases at V and 7 bases at J; junction bases unmatched: 8. CDR3 length: 15 amino acids. The chain's CDR3 is CAIRGLAGDVVEQYF. In nucleotides, the CDR3 is TGTGCCATCAGGGGACTAGCGGGAGACGTAGTAGAGCAGTACTTC.

This clonotype was found many times. CDR3 sequence reads: CASSLARGPLADPEQYF. CDR3 DNA sequence: TGTGCCAGCAGCTTAGCTCGGGGGCCATTAGCGGATCCGGAGCAGTACTTC. The V and J genes are TRBV7-9 and TRBJ2-7; D possibly uses TRBD1 or TRBD2 (6 bases each). The CDR3 contains 17 residues. CDR1 and CDR2 (germline): SEHNR, FQNEAQ (reference sequence). The V end lost 0 bases, the J end lost 7 bases, and 22 bases lay between the germline ends.

This clonotype was detected many times. V gene TRBV5-1 combines with J gene TRBJ2-3, with no clear D. The CDR3 is 14 amino acids. Trimming took 7 bases from V and 1 from J, leaving 13 bases between them. Germline CDR1 is SGHRS and CDR2 is YFSETQ. CDR3 bases: TGCGCCAGCTCCCATCGGCTTCGCACAGATACGCAGTATTTT. This sequence encodes CASSHRLRTDTQYF.

With regard to this clonotype: A much larger clone lies a single base off, so this may be a read error. This rearrangement joins TRBV11-2 to TRBJ2-7; possibly TRBD1 or TRBD2 for D (5 bases each). With 5 bases removed from V and 7 bases from J, the gap between germline ends came to 21 bases. This CDR3 spans 15 amino acids. Germline values: CDR1 SGHAT, CDR2 FQNNGV. CDR3 DNA sequence: TGTGCCAGCAGCCCCCCGAGGGGCTTGCACGGGGAGCAGTACTTC. Translated, it gives CASSPPRGLHGEQYF.

This clonotype occurred many times. The genes are TRBV6-2 or TRBV6-3 and TRBJ1-1, with 9 positions matching TRBD1. The CDR3 sequence is 15 residues long. Germline V gene data show CDR1 as MNHEY and CDR2 as SVGEGT. Unmatched junction bases numbered 5, after V lost 0 bases and J lost 6 bases. Written as DNA, the CDR3 is TGTGCCAGCAGTTACTCACAGGGGGCTTATGCTGAAGCTTTCTTT. Its translation is CASSYSQGAYAEAFF.

This clonotype was counted a few times. The genes are TRBV6-6 and TRBJ1-2, with D possibly matching TRBD1 (6 bases). Germline V gene data show CDR1 as MNHNY and CDR2 as SVGAGI (reference sequence). This CDR3 region has 14 residues. Between the trimmed V and J ends, which lost 1 base and 2 bases, there was a span of 8 bases. The CDR3 sequence: CASSYLQGNYGYTF. Written as DNA, the CDR3 is TGTGCCAGCAGTTACTTGCAGGGGAACTATGGCTACACCTTC.

In its sample, this clonotype was seen many times. The chain links TRBV3-1 to TRBJ1-2; 8 positions match TRBD1. Trimming cost V 6 bases and J 2 bases; bases outside gene matches: 14. Per germline, CDR1 LGHDT and CDR2 YNNKEL (reference sequence). CDR3 length: 17 residues. This CDR3 is CASSTPYGQGRNYGYTF. The CDR3 region has the DNA TGTGCCAGCAGTACCCCATATGGACAGGGTCGGAACTATGGCTACACCTTC.

The V and J genes are TRBV4-3 and TRBJ1-1; 7 bases map to TRBD1. Germline V gene sequence: CDR1 LGHNA, CDR2 YSLEER. The V and J ends lost 0 bases and 4 bases, in that order; junction bases with no gene match: 11. This CDR3 has 17 residues. This chain's CDR3 is CASSQEVRQGAGTEAFF. DNA for the CDR3: TGCGCCAGCAGCCAAGAAGTGAGACAGGGAGCCGGCACTGAAGCTTTCTTT.

This clonotype was detected many times. The J gene is TRBJ2-7, the V gene TRBV28, with D possibly matching TRBD2 (5 bases). This CDR3 is built from 17 residues. The V gene's germline CDR1 is MDHEN and CDR2 SYDVKM. V was cut by 11 bases and J by 4 bases, with 30 bases left in between. CDR3 sequence (DNA): TGTGCCGGTACGGACTTTTCGAATTGTGACTGTGAATACGAGCAGTACTTC. Amino acid sequence: CAGTDFSNCDCEYEQYF.

The table lists this clonotype with many counts. The J gene is TRBJ2-3, the V gene TRBV5-6, with D unclear. The CDR3 totals 12 residues. CDR1 and CDR2 (germline): SGHDT, YYEEEE. Deletions cut 2 bases from V and 7 bases from J, with 8 bases between. Written as DNA, the CDR3 is TGTGCCAGCAGCTTTAATGGAAATACGCAGTATTTT. Amino acid sequence: CASSFNGNTQYF.

This clonotype was counted only a few times. The CDR3 protein is CASIGEGALNTEAFF. The CDR3 region has the DNA TGTGCCAGCATCGGAGAGGGGGCCCTGAACACTGAAGCTTTCTTT. This rearrangement joins TRBV6-2 or TRBV6-3 to TRBJ1-1; 7 positions agree with TRBD1. J gave up 0 bases and V 7 bases, and 8 bases lay outside the gene matches. The V gene's germline CDR1 is MNHEY and CDR2 SVGEGT. The CDR3 spans 15 residues.

This clonotype occurred many times. This chain connects TRBV6-5 to TRBJ2-5; the D gene could be TRBD1 or TRBD2 (6 bases each). CDR1 is MNHEY, CDR2 SVGAGI, per germline. Trimming took 7 bases from V and 1 from J, leaving 19 bases between them. The CDR3 has 16 amino acids. The CDR3 here is CASTFSWTGAQETQYF. The CDR3 bases are TGTGCCAGCACCTTCTCGTGGACGGGGGCCCAAGAGACCCAGTACTTC.

This clonotype was seen more than once but under ten times. The chain uses TRBV7-9 and TRBJ1-2; D is perhaps TRBD1 (6 bases). V lost 0 bases and J lost 6, with 14 bases in between. Germline-derived CDR1 and CDR2 are SEHNR and FQNEAQ (reference sequence). The CDR3 sequence is 15 residues long. The CDR3 protein is CASSLALRTADGYTF. The CDR3 DNA follows: TGTGCCAGCAGCTTAGCGCTAAGGACAGCAGATGGCTACACCTTC.

V and J are TRBV12-3 or TRBV12-4 and TRBJ1-5; tentatively, D is TRBD1 (5 bases). V was trimmed by 2 bases and J by 3 bases, leaving 8 bases between them. The CDR3 has 14 amino acids. CDR3 DNA: TGTGCCAGCAGTTTATGGGGGGTCAATCAGCCCCAGCATTTT. Amino acid sequence: CASSLWGVNQPQHF.

The chain has TRBV2 and TRBJ2-1, with TRBD1 identical over 11 bases. This CDR3 is 13 amino acids long. The V gene's germline CDR1 is SNHLY and CDR2 FYNNEI. J gave up 5 bases and V 11 bases, and 5 bases lay outside the gene matches. The CDR3 region has the DNA TGTGCCGGGGGACAGGGGGTCGACAATGAGCAGTTCTTC. Translation: CAGGQGVDNEQFF.

This clonotype was recorded at least ten times. CDR3 DNA sequence: TGTGCCAGCAGCTTAGCCTCTCAGCCCCAGCATTTT. As protein: CASSLASQPQHF. This rearrangement joins TRBV7-8 to TRBJ1-5; D is unclear. CDR3 length equals 12 residues. Trimming shortened V by 0 bases and J by 6 bases, and 3 bases separated the two germline ends. Germline V CDR1 and CDR2: SGHVS, FQNEAQ.

This chain links TRBV10-3 with TRBJ1-1; weak D call: TRBD1 (5 bases). This CDR3 has 12 residues. Germline V CDR1 and CDR2: ENHRY, SYGVKD. V was shortened by 9 bases and J by 0 bases, with 8 bases between the two germline ends. The CDR3 region is CAMGRMNTEAFF. The DNA for the CDR3 is TGTGCCATGGGGCGGATGAACACTGAAGCTTTCTTT.

This clonotype was seen repeatedly, ten times or more. V gene TRBV27 combines with J gene TRBJ2-1; no clear D gene. Germline V CDR1 and CDR2: MNHEY, SMNVEV (reference sequence). Trimming removed 5 bases from V and 0 bases from J, with 20 bases in between. This CDR3 is 18 amino acids long. In DNA, the CDR3 is TGTGCCAGCAGTCCACAGTACTCTTTGCGGAGCTCCTACAATGAGCAGTTCTTC. It encodes CASSPQYSLRSSYNEQFF.